These T cell receptor beta chains were read from a single sample in a study of a mutant IDH1 vaccine in newly diagnosed glioma. Only in-frame clones appear in the TCRdb table, and some are missing; sequencing was by immunoSEQ multiplex PCR. The sample yields 35,000 or so clones, over 70% seen once. These receptors lack a known antigen. Sequences were derived from peripheral blood mononuclear cells (PBMCs), sampled from a glioma patient whose treatment included an IDH1 peptide vaccine. The receptors derive from a woman between 25 and 40 years old with glioma. Some clones in this sample may be carry-over from other donors' samples. CDR3s include the opening cysteine and the closing phenylalanine or tryptophan. D genes are given only for firm matches. Size tells how often a clone was seen (once, few, many) or the class of an expanded clone, and some rows leave it out.

D: NA
V: TRBV4-1
size: NA
length: 16
J: TRBJ1-4
CDR3: CASSPLHIPDREKLFF
DNA: TGCGCCAGCAGCCCCTTACACATCCCGGATCGGGAAAAACTGTTTTTT

D: NA
V: TRBV6-5
size: NA
length: 15
J: TRBJ1-2
CDR3: CASSPQGLRNYGYTF
DNA: TGTGCCAGCAGCCCTCAGGGTTTGAGGAACTATGGCTACACCTTC

D: NA
V: TRBV25-1
size: NA
length: 12
J: TRBJ2-1
CDR3: CASSEYYNEQFF
DNA: TGTGCCAGCAGTGAGTACTACAATGAGCAGTTCTTC

D: NA
V: TRBV11-3
size: NA
length: 15
J: TRBJ2-7
CDR3: CASSLGGQRSYEQYF
DNA: TGTGCCAGCAGCTTAGGGGGTCAACGGTCCTACGAGCAGTACTTC

D: NA
V: TRBV4-1
size: NA
length: 17
J: TRBJ1-1
CDR3: CASSQVVPLRGAAEAFF
DNA: TGCGCCAGCAGCCAAGTTGTTCCGCTTCGGGGGGCGGCTGAAGCTTTCTTT

D: NA
V: TRBV12-5
size: NA
length: 12
J: TRBJ1-4
CDR3: CASGIRGEKLFF
DNA: TGTGCTAGTGGGATTCGGGGGGAAAAACTGTTTTTT

D: TRBD2
V: TRBV18
size: NA
length: 18
J: TRBJ2-5
CDR3: CASSPISPGLAGEETQYF
DNA: TGTGCCAGCTCACCTATCTCCCCGGGACTAGCGGGGGAAGAGACCCAGTACTTC

D: NA
V: TRBV5-6
size: NA
length: 13
J: TRBJ1-2
CDR3: CASSFWENGYIAF
DNA: TGTGCCAGCAGCTTTTGGGAGAATGGCTACATCGCCTTC

D: TRBD1
V: TRBV28
size: few
length: 16
J: TRBJ2-1
CDR3: CASSLGGTGSYNEQFF
DNA: TGTGCCAGCAGCTTGGGTGGGACAGGGTCCTACAATGAGCAGTTCTTC

D: NA
V: TRBV5-4
size: NA
length: 15
J: TRBJ1-1
CDR3: CASSSSEGLGTEAFF
DNA: TGTGCCAGCAGCTCGAGCGAGGGGTTGGGCACTGAAGCTTTCTTT

D: NA
V: TRBV6-1
size: NA
length: 13
J: TRBJ1-2
CDR3: CASSEGRGYGYTF
DNA: TGTGCCAGCAGTGAGGGTCGGGGCTATGGCTACACCTTC

D: TRBD2
V: TRBV28
size: NA
length: 15
J: TRBJ2-7
CDR3: CASSSPSGLSYEQYF
DNA: TGTGCCAGCAGTTCCCCTAGCGGGTTATCCTACGAGCAGTACTTC

D: NA
V: TRBV25-1
size: few
length: 14
J: TRBJ1-1
CDR3: CASSWTVGVREAFF
DNA: TGTGCCAGCAGTTGGACAGTCGGAGTAAGAGAAGCTTTCTTT

D: TRBD1
V: TRBV11-3
size: NA
length: 16
J: TRBJ1-1
CDR3: CASSPGQGGLNTEAFF
DNA: TGTGCCAGCAGCCCTGGACAGGGCGGCCTGAACACTGAAGCTTTCTTT

D: TRBD1
V: TRBV7-8
size: few
length: 16
J: TRBJ2-7
CDR3: CASSLGGGQGSYEQYF
DNA: TGTGCCAGCAGCTTAGGAGGGGGACAGGGCTCCTACGAGCAGTACTTC

D: TRBD1
V: TRBV5-1
size: NA
length: 16
J: TRBJ2-7
CDR3: CASSWGRDRANYEQYF
DNA: TGCGCCAGCAGTTGGGGTCGGGACAGGGCGAATTACGAGCAGTACTTC

D: NA
V: TRBV28
size: NA
length: 13
J: TRBJ1-4
CDR3: CASREVTNEKLFF
DNA: TGTGCCAGCAGAGAGGTGACTAATGAAAAACTGTTTTTT

D: NA
V: TRBV14
size: NA
length: 15
J: TRBJ1-1
CDR3: CASSQVEGLATEAFF
DNA: TGTGCCAGCAGCCAAGTAGAGGGGTTGGCCACTGAAGCTTTCTTT

D: TRBD1
V: TRBV19
size: NA
length: 15
J: TRBJ1-5
CDR3: CASRSGQGGSQPQHF
DNA: TGTGCCAGTAGGTCGGGACAGGGAGGGAGTCAGCCCCAGCATTTT

D: NA
V: TRBV28
size: NA
length: 12
J: TRBJ2-7
CDR3: CASTALAHEQYF
DNA: TGTGCCAGCACCGCTTTAGCCCACGAGCAGTACTTC

D: NA
V: TRBV10-2
size: NA
length: 15
J: TRBJ2-7
CDR3: CASSVGGIGSYEQYF
DNA: TGCGCCAGCAGTGTTGGCGGGATTGGATCCTACGAGCAGTACTTC

D: NA
V: TRBV18
size: few
length: 13
J: TRBJ1-1
CDR3: CASSLNQEAEAFF
DNA: TGTGCCAGCTCACTCAACCAAGAGGCTGAAGCTTTCTTT

D: NA
V: TRBV5-4
size: NA
length: 15
J: TRBJ2-1
CDR3: CASSRDRRRYNEQFF
DNA: TGTGCCAGCAGCCGCGACCGCCGCCGCTACAATGAGCAGTTCTTC

D: TRBD2
V: TRBV5-4
size: NA
length: 15
J: TRBJ2-1
CDR3: CASTSQGLAGWEQFF
DNA: TGTGCCAGCACCAGCCAGGGACTAGCGGGATGGGAGCAGTTCTTC

D: NA
V: TRBV5-4
size: NA
length: 13
J: TRBJ2-7
CDR3: CASSQGMSYEQYF
DNA: TGTGCCAGCAGCCAGGGGATGAGCTACGAGCAGTACTTC

D: NA
V: TRBV4-1
size: NA
length: 12
J: TRBJ2-7
CDR3: CASSQSGWEQYF
DNA: TGCGCCAGCAGCCAGAGTGGGTGGGAGCAGTACTTC

D: TRBD1
V: TRBV19
size: NA
length: 16
J: TRBJ1-5
CDR3: CASSISGDRANQPQHF
DNA: TGTGCCAGTAGTATCTCGGGGGACAGGGCGAATCAGCCCCAGCATTTT

D: NA
V: TRBV5-1
size: once
length: 16
J: TRBJ1-1
CDR3: CASSLEGGAMNTEAFF
DNA: TGCGCCAGCAGCTTGGAAGGGGGTGCAATGAACACTGAAGCTTTCTTT

D: NA
V: TRBV11-1
size: NA
length: 16
J: TRBJ2-3
CDR3: CASSLEAWGNPNTQYF
DNA: TGTGCCAGCAGCTTAGAAGCTTGGGGGAATCCAAATACGCAGTATTTT